This T cell receptor (beta chain) emerged from a study of blood T cell repertoires in COVID-19. The overall study: Acute and convalescent COVID-19 samples came from the United States, Italy and Spain. In each case, the material was cDNA or gDNA derived from T cells, B-cell-depleted T cells, or PBMCs.

The method was immunoSEQ multiplex PCR; TCRdb's version includes in-frame clones alone and lacks a portion of them. The sample carries tens of thousands of clones, approximately 86% recorded once. In germline, CDR1 is SNHLY, CDR2 FYNNEI. V gave up 0 bases and J gave up 2 bases, with 11 bases separating them. The CDR3 is 15 amino acids. The TCR sequence derives from a human donor in a cohort sampled during active COVID-19. The donor label of this sample is uncertain. The gene calls are TRBV2 and TRBJ2-7; D ambiguous. Sample: peripheral blood. The CDR3 spells CASSEALAVAYEQYF. The CDR3 DNA sequence: TGTGCCAGCAGTGAAGCGCTGGCGGTAGCCTACGAGCAGTACTTC.